A selection of T cell receptor beta chains follows, all from one sample in a study of radiotherapy plus CTLA-4 blockade in lung cancer. Clones were read by immunoSEQ multiplex PCR, and TCRdb kept only the in-frame ones, dropping some. Of roughly 45,000 clones listed, about 63% are singletons. Sequencing was performed on peripheral blood, taken from a patient treated with radiotherapy plus ipilimumab. These receptors came from a human donor with non-small cell lung cancer who had a partial response to radiotherapy plus ipilimumab. CDR3s include the opening cysteine and the closing phenylalanine or tryptophan. D genes are given only for firm matches. The size field is filled for only some rows; it gives once, few, many or a size class.

clone_size: many; d_call: TRBD1; j_call: TRBJ1-4; v_call: TRBV27; cdr3_aa: CASSPLGQGVIYEKLFF; cdr3_nt: TGTGCCAGCAGTCCCCTAGGGCAGGGGGTAATCTATGAAAAACTGTTTTTT
clone_size: -; d_call: TRBD2; j_call: TRBJ2-3; v_call: TRBV7-9; cdr3_aa: CASLAGVSTDTQYF; cdr3_nt: TGTGCCAGCTTAGCGGGGGTCAGCACAGATACGCAGTATTTT
clone_size: once; d_call: -; j_call: TRBJ2-2; v_call: TRBV15; cdr3_aa: CATSGHGAARELFF; cdr3_nt: TGTGCCACCAGCGGACACGGAGCTGCTAGGGAGCTGTTTTTT
clone_size: few; d_call: TRBD1; j_call: TRBJ1-1; v_call: TRBV5-4; cdr3_aa: CASRRTGRDTEAFF; cdr3_nt: TGTGCCAGCCGGAGGACAGGGAGGGACACTGAAGCTTTCTTT
clone_size: once; d_call: -; j_call: TRBJ2-7; v_call: TRBV5-4; cdr3_aa: CASSSFGSSYEQYF; cdr3_nt: TGTGCCAGCAGTTCCTTCGGGAGCTCGTACGAGCAGTACTTC
clone_size: -; d_call: TRBD1; j_call: TRBJ1-5; v_call: TRBV6-1; cdr3_aa: CASSPGQGIFQPQHF; cdr3_nt: TGTGCCAGCAGCCCAGGACAGGGGATATTTCAGCCCCAGCATTTT
clone_size: -; d_call: TRBD1; j_call: TRBJ2-7; v_call: TRBV6-5; cdr3_aa: CASSGDSYEQYF; cdr3_nt: TGTGCCAGCAGTGGGGACAGCTACGAGCAGTACTTC
clone_size: -; d_call: -; j_call: TRBJ1-1; v_call: TRBV5-1; cdr3_aa: CASSLGGLEAFF; cdr3_nt: TGCGCCAGCAGCTTGGGGGGACTTGAAGCTTTCTTT
clone_size: -; d_call: -; j_call: TRBJ1-1; v_call: TRBV30; cdr3_aa: CAWNGGGDRAFF; cdr3_nt: TGTGCCTGGAACGGGGGGGGTGACCGAGCTTTCTTT
clone_size: -; d_call: -; j_call: TRBJ2-7; v_call: TRBV6-6; cdr3_aa: CASGRGFSYEQYF; cdr3_nt: TGTGCCAGCGGGAGGGGGTTCTCCTACGAGCAGTACTTC
clone_size: -; d_call: -; j_call: TRBJ2-7; v_call: TRBV5-5; cdr3_aa: CASSTGTLTYEQYF; cdr3_nt: TGTGCCAGCAGCACCGGGACATTAACCTACGAGCAGTACTTC
clone_size: -; d_call: -; j_call: TRBJ1-5; v_call: TRBV6-5; cdr3_aa: CASSRIQGRHQPQHF; cdr3_nt: TGTGCCAGCAGTCGGATACAGGGAAGGCATCAGCCCCAGCATTTT
clone_size: -; d_call: -; j_call: TRBJ2-5; v_call: TRBV6-6; cdr3_aa: CASRSDGSEEAQYF; cdr3_nt: TGTGCCAGCAGGTCTGACGGGTCCGAAGAGGCCCAGTACTTC
clone_size: -; d_call: TRBD2; j_call: TRBJ2-1; v_call: TRBV6-1; cdr3_aa: CASGTSGRGDEQFF; cdr3_nt: TGTGCCAGCGGGACTAGCGGGAGGGGGGATGAGCAGTTCTTC
clone_size: -; d_call: -; j_call: TRBJ2-3; v_call: TRBV19; cdr3_aa: CASSIGGRGDTQYF; cdr3_nt: TGTGCCAGTAGTATAGGCGGCCGCGGGGATACGCAGTATTTT
clone_size: few; d_call: TRBD2; j_call: TRBJ2-1; v_call: TRBV5-1; cdr3_aa: CASSPTGTSGINEQFF; cdr3_nt: TGCGCCAGCAGCCCAACCGGGACTAGCGGGATCAATGAGCAGTTCTTC
clone_size: -; d_call: -; j_call: TRBJ2-3; v_call: TRBV4-1; cdr3_aa: CASSQDPGGGREDTQYF; cdr3_nt: TGCGCCAGCAGCCAAGATCCGGGCGGGGGCCGTGAGGATACGCAGTATTTT
clone_size: -; d_call: -; j_call: TRBJ2-1; v_call: TRBV11-3; cdr3_aa: CASSRGLTDNEQFF; cdr3_nt: TGTGCCAGCAGCCGAGGACTAACCGACAATGAGCAGTTCTTC
clone_size: many; d_call: -; j_call: TRBJ1-5; v_call: TRBV7-2; cdr3_aa: CASSPAPGAQHF; cdr3_nt: TGTGCCAGCAGCCCCGCCCCCGGGGCCCAGCATTTT
clone_size: -; d_call: -; j_call: TRBJ1-1; v_call: TRBV11-2; cdr3_aa: CASSLRFGTPNTEAFF; cdr3_nt: TGTGCCAGCAGCCTTAGGTTTGGGACACCGAACACTGAAGCTTTCTTT
clone_size: -; d_call: -; j_call: TRBJ2-2; v_call: TRBV7-3; cdr3_aa: CASSFSRTGELFF; cdr3_nt: TGTGCCAGCAGCTTCTCGCGTACCGGGGAGCTGTTTTTT
clone_size: -; d_call: -; j_call: TRBJ1-5; v_call: TRBV18; cdr3_aa: CASSPGGERQPQHF; cdr3_nt: TGTGCCAGCTCACCCGGGGGGGAACGACAGCCCCAGCATTTT
clone_size: once; d_call: -; j_call: TRBJ1-3; v_call: TRBV4-2; cdr3_aa: CASSQDTTPGWGNTIYF; cdr3_nt: TGTGCCAGCAGCCAAGATACAACGCCAGGTTGGGGAAACACCATATATTTT
clone_size: -; d_call: TRBD2; j_call: TRBJ2-7; v_call: TRBV6-6; cdr3_aa: CASRPTSGVYEQYF; cdr3_nt: TGTGCCAGCAGACCGACTAGCGGGGTTTACGAGCAGTACTTC
clone_size: -; d_call: TRBD2; j_call: TRBJ2-5; v_call: TRBV2; cdr3_aa: CASSEGLAGGGETQYF; cdr3_nt: TGTGCCAGCAGTGAAGGACTAGCGGGGGGAGGCGAGACCCAGTACTTC
clone_size: -; d_call: TRBD1; j_call: TRBJ1-1; v_call: TRBV11-3; cdr3_aa: CASSLGQGAEAFF; cdr3_nt: TGTGCCAGCAGCTTAGGACAGGGGGCTGAAGCTTTCTTT
clone_size: -; d_call: -; j_call: TRBJ2-7; v_call: TRBV20-1; cdr3_aa: CSATINAEQYF; cdr3_nt: TGCAGTGCCACAATTAACGCCGAGCAGTACTTC
clone_size: -; d_call: TRBD1; j_call: TRBJ1-2; v_call: TRBV5-1; cdr3_aa: CASSLTPGQRGYTF; cdr3_nt: TGCGCCAGCAGCTTAACCCCGGGACAGAGGGGCTACACCTTC
clone_size: -; d_call: TRBD2; j_call: TRBJ2-5; v_call: TRBV28; cdr3_aa: CASTSGWDSETQYF; cdr3_nt: TGTGCCAGCACTAGCGGGTGGGATTCAGAGACCCAGTACTTC
clone_size: few; d_call: -; j_call: TRBJ2-1; v_call: TRBV27; cdr3_aa: CASSLRDPYNEQFF; cdr3_nt: TGTGCCAGCAGTTTGCGGGACCCTTACAATGAGCAGTTCTTC
clone_size: -; d_call: -; j_call: TRBJ2-5; v_call: TRBV7-6; cdr3_aa: CASSLVPASTEGQETQYF; cdr3_nt: TGTGCCAGCAGCTTAGTCCCGGCCTCGACGGAGGGTCAAGAGACCCAGTACTTC